This T cell receptor (beta chain) was obtained from a study of OX40 agonist ivuxolimab in advanced cancers. Study details: At doses from 0.01 to 10 mg/kg, patients were given intravenous ivuxolimab every 2 weeks. Of the patients, three showed partial responses, one with hepatocellular carcinoma and two with cutaneous melanoma. Dose-escalation subjects each had hepatocellular carcinoma, melanoma, renal cell or head and neck cancer. General study results and limits: Low normalized T-cell clonal expansion was additionally recorded for some nonresponders.

The protocol was immunoSEQ multiplex PCR, while the TCRdb copy is restricted to in-frame clones and leaves out a portion. The profile shows 55,000 to 75,000 clones, around 84% of them singletons. A remark on this clone: Its cognate antigen is unknown.

Germline V CDR1 and CDR2: SGHAT, FQDESV (reference sequence). There are 17 residues in the CDR3. V shed 6 bases, J shed 4 bases, and the junction held 9 bases outside the gene matches. The origin of this receptor is an adult with an advanced solid tumor such as melanoma, head and neck, liver or kidney cancer. The J gene is TRBJ2-1, the V gene TRBV11-1; 13 nucleotides match TRBD2. The specimen comprised CD4+ or CD8+ T cells sorted from blood, sampled in a trial of the OX40 agonist ivuxolimab. CDR3 DNA sequence: TGTGCCAGCAGACTAAGGACTAGCGGGGGCCTTTACAATGAGCAGTTCTTC. Translating gives CASRLRTSGGLYNEQFF.